This T cell receptor beta chain appears in the sequencing data of a study of blood T cell repertoires in COVID-19. About the research overall: Material from acute and convalescent COVID-19 was sourced from the United States, Italy and Spain. T cells, B-cell-depleted T cells, or PBMCs provided the cDNA or gDNA that served as material.

V lost 0 bases, J lost 2 bases, and 14 bases lay in between. CDR1 is GTSNPN and CDR2 is SVGIG in the germline V gene (reference sequence). The CDR3 contains 16 residues. The authors' processing: Estimated nucleated cell counts came from reference gene primer amplification. Clones were read by immunoSEQ multiplex PCR, and TCRdb kept only the in-frame ones, dropping some. The DNA was the basis for D and trimming; V, J and clone size are from that table. The repertoire has some 400,000 clones, more than 75% of them found once; the top ten carry 2.5% to 3.5%. The sequencing sample was made of peripheral blood. This TCR was recovered from a human donor in a cohort sampled during active COVID-19. The chain combines TRBV30 with TRBJ2-1; possible D gene TRBD1, 5 bases. CDR3 in DNA: TGTGCCTGGAGTGTACTTGTGGGGCTCGCCTACAATGAGCAGTTCTTC. It encodes CAWSVLVGLAYNEQFF.